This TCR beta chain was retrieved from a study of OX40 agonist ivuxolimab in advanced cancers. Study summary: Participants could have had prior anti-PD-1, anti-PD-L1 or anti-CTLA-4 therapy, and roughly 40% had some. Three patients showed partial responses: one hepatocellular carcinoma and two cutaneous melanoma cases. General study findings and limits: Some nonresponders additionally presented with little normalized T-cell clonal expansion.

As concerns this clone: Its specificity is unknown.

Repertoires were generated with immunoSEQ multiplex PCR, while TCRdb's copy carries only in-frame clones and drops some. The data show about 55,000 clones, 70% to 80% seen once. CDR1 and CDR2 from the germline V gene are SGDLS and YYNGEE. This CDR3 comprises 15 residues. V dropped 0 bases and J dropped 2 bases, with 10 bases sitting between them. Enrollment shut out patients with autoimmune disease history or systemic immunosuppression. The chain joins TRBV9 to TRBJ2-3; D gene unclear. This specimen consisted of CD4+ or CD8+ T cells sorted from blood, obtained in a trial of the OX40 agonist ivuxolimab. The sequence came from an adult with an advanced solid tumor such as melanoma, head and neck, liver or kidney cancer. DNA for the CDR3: TGTGCCAGCAGCGTAGGGGCCTCCTCCACAGATACGCAGTATTTT. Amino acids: CASSVGASSTDTQYF.